This T cell receptor (beta chain) was observed in a study of brain T cells in children with intractable seizures. Whole-study findings and limits: Patients' HCMV serostatus was unknown; virus specificity rests on CDR3 similarity alone. Absence of clones before surgery may stem from lower sequencing depth.

TCRdb's table, derived via immunoSEQ multiplex PCR, lists solely in-frame clones and lacks some. The sample has about 80,000 clones, under 95% seen once. Patients received at least one anti-epileptic drug before surgery. A note on this clone: Its antigen is unknown.

The CDR3 extends over 16 amino acids. The J segment lost 8 bases and the V segment lost 0 bases, leaving 8 bases of the junction unmatched. The germline V gene has CDR1 MGHRA and CDR2 YSYEKL. The source is a girl between 2 and 10 years old with Rasmussen encephalitis and intractable seizures. V gene TRBV4-1 combines with J gene TRBJ2-1; 9 bases map to TRBD2. Specimen: peripheral blood, collected at surgery. The CDR3 nucleotides read TGCGCCAGCAGCCAAGAGTCTAGCGGGACCGCCCATGAGCAGTTCTTC. Translating gives CASSQESSGTAHEQFF.